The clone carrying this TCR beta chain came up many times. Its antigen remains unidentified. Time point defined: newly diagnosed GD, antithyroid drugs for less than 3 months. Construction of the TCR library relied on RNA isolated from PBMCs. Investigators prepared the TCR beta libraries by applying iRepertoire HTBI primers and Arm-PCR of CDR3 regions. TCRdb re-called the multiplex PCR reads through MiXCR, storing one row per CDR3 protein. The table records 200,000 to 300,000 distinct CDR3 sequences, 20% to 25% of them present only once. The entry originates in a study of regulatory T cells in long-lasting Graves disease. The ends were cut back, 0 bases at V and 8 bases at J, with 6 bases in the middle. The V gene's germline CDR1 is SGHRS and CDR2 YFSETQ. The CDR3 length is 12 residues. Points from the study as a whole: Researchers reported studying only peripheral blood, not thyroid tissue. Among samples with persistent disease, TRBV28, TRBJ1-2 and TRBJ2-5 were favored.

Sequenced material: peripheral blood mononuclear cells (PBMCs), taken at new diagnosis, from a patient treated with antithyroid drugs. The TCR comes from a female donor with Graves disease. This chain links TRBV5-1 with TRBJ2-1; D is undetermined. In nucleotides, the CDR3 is TGCGCCAGCAGCTTGGGGCAGGATGAGCAGTTCTTC. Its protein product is CASSLGQDEQFF. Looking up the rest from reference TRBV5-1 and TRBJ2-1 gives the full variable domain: KAGVTQTPRYLIKTRGQQVTLSCSPISGHRSVSWYQQTPGQGLQFLFEYFSETQRNKGNFPGRFSGRQFSNSRSEMNVSTLELGDSALYLCASSLGQDEQFFGPGTRLTVL.